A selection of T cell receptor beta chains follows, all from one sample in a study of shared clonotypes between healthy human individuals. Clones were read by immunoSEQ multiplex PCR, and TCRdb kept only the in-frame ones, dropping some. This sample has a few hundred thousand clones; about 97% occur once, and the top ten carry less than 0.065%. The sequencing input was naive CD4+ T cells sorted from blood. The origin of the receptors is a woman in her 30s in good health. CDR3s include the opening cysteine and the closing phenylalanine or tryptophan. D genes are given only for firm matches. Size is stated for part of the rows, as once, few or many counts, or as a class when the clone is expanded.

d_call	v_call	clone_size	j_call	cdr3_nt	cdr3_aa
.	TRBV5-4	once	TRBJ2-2	TGTGCCAGCAGCTTGGCCGGCCGAGGGGGTTTTCGAACCGGGGAGCTGTTTTTT	CASSLAGRGGFRTGELFF
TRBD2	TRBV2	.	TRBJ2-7	TGTGCCAGCAGTGGAACTAGCGGGCGCCACGAGCAGTACTTC	CASSGTSGRHEQYF
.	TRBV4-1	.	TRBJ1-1	TGCGCCAGCAGCCAAGGGTGGGACACTGAAGCTTTCTTT	CASSQGWDTEAFF
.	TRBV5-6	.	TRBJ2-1	TGTGCCAGCAGCTTGGCCGGGAGTGAGCAGTTCTTC	CASSLAGSEQFF
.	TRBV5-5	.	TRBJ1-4	TGTGCCAGCAGCTTTCGGGGGAGTGGGGAAAAACTGTTTTTT	CASSFRGSGEKLFF
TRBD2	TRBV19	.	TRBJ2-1	TGTGCCAGTAGGGGAGTGGCTAGCGGGAGGTACAATGAGCAGTTCTTC	CASRGVASGRYNEQFF
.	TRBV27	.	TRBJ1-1	TGTGCCAGCAGTTTTGCAGGGAACACTGAAGCTTTCTTT	CASSFAGNTEAFF
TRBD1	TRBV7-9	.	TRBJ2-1	TGTGCCAGCAGCTTACTCTGGACAGGGTACAATGAGCAGTTCTTC	CASSLLWTGYNEQFF
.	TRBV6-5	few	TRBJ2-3	TGTGCCAGCAGAGCCCGGGGACCAGATACGCAGTATTTT	CASRARGPDTQYF
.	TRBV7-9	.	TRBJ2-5	TGTGCCAGCAGCTTAGAAGGTCCCGGGAGAATGTTGACCCAGTACTTC	CASSLEGPGRMLTQYF
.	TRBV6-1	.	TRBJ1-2	TGTGCCAGCAGTGAAGCGCTTCTTGGGAGTTGGGGCTATGGCTACACCTTC	CASSEALLGSWGYGYTF
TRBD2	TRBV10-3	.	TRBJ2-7	TGTGCCATCAGCCTAAGGTCTAGCGGGAGTGGACCCTACGAGCAGTACTTC	CAISLRSSGSGPYEQYF
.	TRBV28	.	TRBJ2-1	TGTGCCAGCACTACAACGGTGCGGTTCTTC	CASTTTVRFF
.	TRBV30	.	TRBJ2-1	TGTGCCTGGAGTGTACGTGGACTCAATGAGCAGTTCTTC	CAWSVRGLNEQFF
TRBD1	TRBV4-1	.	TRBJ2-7	TGCGCCAGCAGCCAAGACCAGCGACAGGGATTCTCCTACGAGCAGTACTTC	CASSQDQRQGFSYEQYF
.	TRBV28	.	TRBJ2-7	TGTGCCAGCAGTTTATCCGGGAAGAGCTCCTACGAGCAGTACTTC	CASSLSGKSSYEQYF
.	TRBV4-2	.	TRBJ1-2	TGTGCCAGCAGCCAATCCCTGAGGTGGGGGAAGGACTATGGCTACACCTTC	CASSQSLRWGKDYGYTF
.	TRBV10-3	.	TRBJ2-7	TGTGCCATCAGTGTATCACCTGGCCCCTACGAGCAGTACTTC	CAISVSPGPYEQYF
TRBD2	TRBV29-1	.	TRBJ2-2	TGCAGCGCAGCGGGACGGAAGAACACCGGGGAGCTGTTTTTT	CSAAGRKNTGELFF
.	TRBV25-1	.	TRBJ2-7	TGTGCCAGCAGTGAATATCCAGGGAGCTACGAGCAGTACTTC	CASSEYPGSYEQYF
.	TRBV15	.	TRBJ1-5	TGTGCCACCAGCCCGCCACCGGGGGACAATCAGCCCCAGCATTTT	CATSPPPGDNQPQHF
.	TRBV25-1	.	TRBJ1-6	TGTGCCAGCAGAGAGGGTGGCAATTCACCCCTCCACTTT	CASREGGNSPLHF
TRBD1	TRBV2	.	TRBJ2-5	TGTGCCAGCAGTCAGACAGGGGACCAAGAGACCCAGTACTTC	CASSQTGDQETQYF
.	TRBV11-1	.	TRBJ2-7	TGTGCCAGCAGCTCCTATTACGAGCAGTACTTC	CASSSYYEQYF
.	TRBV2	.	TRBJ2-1	TGTGCCAGCAGCCTCCTCGGGGGTGAGCAGTTCTTC	CASSLLGGEQFF
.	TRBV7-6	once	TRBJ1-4	TGTGCCAGCACCGGTGGCGGTTCAACTAATGAAAAACTGTTTTTT	CASTGGGSTNEKLFF
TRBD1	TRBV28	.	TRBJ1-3	TGTGCCAGCAGTTTGTTGGGACAGGGACGAGGGGGAAACACCATATATTTT	CASSLLGQGRGGNTIYF
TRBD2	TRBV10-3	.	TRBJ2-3	TGTGCCAGATTAGCGGGGAGCACAGATACGCAGTATTTT	CARLAGSTDTQYF
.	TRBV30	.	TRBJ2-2	TGTGCCCAAAGTAGGACTAATAGTGGGACCGGGGAGCTGTTTTTT	CAQSRTNSGTGELFF
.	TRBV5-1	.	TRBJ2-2	TGCGCCAGCAGCTTGGCGGGACGGTCGAACACCGGGGAGCTGTTTTTT	CASSLAGRSNTGELFF
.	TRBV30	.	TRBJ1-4	TGTGCCTGGAGTGTACGAGGTGAAAAACTGTTTTTT	CAWSVRGEKLFF
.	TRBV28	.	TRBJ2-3	TGTGCCAGCAGCGACACCCTTAGCACAGATACGCAGTATTTT	CASSDTLSTDTQYF
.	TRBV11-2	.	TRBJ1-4	TGTGCCAGCAGCTTCGGGAGACAGATTAACCTTAATGAAAAACTGTTTTTT	CASSFGRQINLNEKLFF
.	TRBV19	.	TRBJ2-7	TGTGCCAGTAGTCGACGAACAGGTTCCTACGAGCAGTACTTC	CASSRRTGSYEQYF
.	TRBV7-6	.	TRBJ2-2	TGTGCCAGCAGCTTAGCCCCCAACACCGGGGAGCTGTTTTTT	CASSLAPNTGELFF
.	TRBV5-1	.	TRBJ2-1	TGCGCCAGCAGCTTGGCGACGGCCCCATACAATGAGCAGTTCTTC	CASSLATAPYNEQFF
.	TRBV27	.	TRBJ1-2	TGTGCCACCCTCTTCGTCGGGGGCTACACCTTC	CATLFVGGYTF